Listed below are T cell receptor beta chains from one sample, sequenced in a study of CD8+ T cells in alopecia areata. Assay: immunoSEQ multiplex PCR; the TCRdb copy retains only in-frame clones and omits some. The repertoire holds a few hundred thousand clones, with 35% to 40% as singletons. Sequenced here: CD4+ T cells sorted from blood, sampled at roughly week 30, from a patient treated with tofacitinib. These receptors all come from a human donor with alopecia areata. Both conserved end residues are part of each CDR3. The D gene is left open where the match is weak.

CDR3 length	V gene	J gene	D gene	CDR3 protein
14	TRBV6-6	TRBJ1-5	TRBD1	CASSRTGSNQPQHF
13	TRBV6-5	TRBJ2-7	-	CASGRDLTGEQYF
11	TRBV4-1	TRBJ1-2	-	CASSTGYGYTF
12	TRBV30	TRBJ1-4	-	CAWNRLNEKLFF
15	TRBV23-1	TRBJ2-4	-	CASSQRGEAKNIQYF
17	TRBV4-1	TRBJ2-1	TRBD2	CASSQALLAGPYNEQFF
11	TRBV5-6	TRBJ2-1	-	CASSLFGEQFF
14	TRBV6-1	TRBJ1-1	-	CASSDGHRNTEAFF
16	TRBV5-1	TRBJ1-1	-	CASTLAGPSANTEAFF
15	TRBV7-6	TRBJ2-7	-	CASSLTGLMWDEQYF
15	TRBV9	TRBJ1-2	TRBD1	CASSPGQGPNYGYTF
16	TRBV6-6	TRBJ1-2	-	CASSYSSGQGIYGYTF
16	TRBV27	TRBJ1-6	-	CASSPQGNLANSPLHF
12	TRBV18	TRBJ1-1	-	CASSRGDTEAFF
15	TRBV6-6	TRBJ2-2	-	CASRGPGINTGELFF
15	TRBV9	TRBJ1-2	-	CASSVGSAATGSSTF
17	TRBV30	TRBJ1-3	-	CAWSVKLGKGSGNTIYF
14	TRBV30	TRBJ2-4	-	CAWSLRLAKNIQYF
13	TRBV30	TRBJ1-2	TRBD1	CAWSRQGNYGYTF
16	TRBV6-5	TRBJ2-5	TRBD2	CASSYGSSGGLETQYF
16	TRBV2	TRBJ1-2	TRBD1	CASSLGRDRAVYGYTF
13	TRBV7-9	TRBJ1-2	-	CASSLIKPYGYTF
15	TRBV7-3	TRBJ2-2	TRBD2	CASSLEGGRTGELFF
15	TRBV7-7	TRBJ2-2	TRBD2	CASSFSGGPTGELFF
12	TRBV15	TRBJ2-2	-	CATSRADGELFF
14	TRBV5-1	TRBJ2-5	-	CASSLFEFGETQYF
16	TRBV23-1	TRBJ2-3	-	CASSLARGRRTDTQYF
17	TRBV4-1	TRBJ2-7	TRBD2	CASSLPSGRAFSYEQYF
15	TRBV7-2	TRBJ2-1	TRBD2	CASSLAGGAYNEQFF
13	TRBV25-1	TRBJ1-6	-	CASSELGDSPLHF
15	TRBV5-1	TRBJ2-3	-	CASSLGGMGTDTQYF
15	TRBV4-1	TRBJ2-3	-	CASSQRQWVTDTQYF
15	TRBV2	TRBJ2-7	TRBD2	CASTKEAGVGHEQYF
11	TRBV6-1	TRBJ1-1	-	CASSARGEAFF
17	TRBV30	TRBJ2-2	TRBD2	CAWSPGTSGSGTGELFF
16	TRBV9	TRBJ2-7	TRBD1	CASSERAGTGGHEQYF
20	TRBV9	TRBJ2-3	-	CASSGSDTVRGRTSWNTQYF
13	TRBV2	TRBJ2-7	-	CAHRFDSNYEQYF
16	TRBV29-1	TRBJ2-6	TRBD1	CSVEQGAGPGANVLTF
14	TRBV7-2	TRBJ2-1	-	CASSSWTPWHEQFF
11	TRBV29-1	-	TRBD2	CSVGGGDEQYF
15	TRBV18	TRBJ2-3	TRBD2	CASSPFREVTDTQYF
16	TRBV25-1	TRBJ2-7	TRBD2	CASSGTTSGSGYEQYF
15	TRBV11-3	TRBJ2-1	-	CASSFWLTSYNEQFF
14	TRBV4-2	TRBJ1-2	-	CASSQAQGKGGYTF
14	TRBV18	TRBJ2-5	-	CASSPPGSQETQYF
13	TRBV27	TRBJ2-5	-	CASSPDFGVAQYF
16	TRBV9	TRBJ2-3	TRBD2	CASSPTRGRGRDTQYF
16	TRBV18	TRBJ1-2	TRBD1	CASSPVLPGQGNGYTF
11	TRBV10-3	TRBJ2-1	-	CAITQGGAQFF
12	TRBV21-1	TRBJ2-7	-	CASRHFSYEQYF
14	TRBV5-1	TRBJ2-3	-	CASSPGPSTDTQYF
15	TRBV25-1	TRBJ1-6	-	CASGTLDAYNSPLHF
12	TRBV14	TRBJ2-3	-	CASSQDFGTQYF